This T cell receptor (beta chain) was captured in a study of CD8+ T cells in alopecia areata. For the study at large: For the treated group, dosing was oral tofacitinib at 5 to 10 mg twice daily. For 6 to 18 months, tofacitinib was taken, and 6 months off drug followed.

From alopecia areata patients, lesional scalp punch biopsies and peripheral blood were collected. Per the germline V gene, CDR1 is SQVTM and CDR2 is ANQGSEA. V was cut by 0 bases and J by 2 bases, with 7 bases left in between. The CDR3 sequence is 13 residues long. RNA was isolated and reverse transcribed to cDNA, the sequencing template. Method: immunoSEQ multiplex PCR; TCRdb's copy keeps in-frame clones and lacks some. The sample contains approximately 150,000 clones, just over 65% of which appear only once. This clone has a single count. The chain joins TRBV29-1 to TRBJ1-1; D gene uncertain. The sequencing used CD8+ T cells sorted from blood, collected at week 0. This TCR came from a human donor with alopecia areata. The CDR3 nucleotides are TGCAGCGTTGAAGATCTTGGAAACACTGAAGCTTTCTTT. Protein product: CSVEDLGNTEAFF.